These T cell receptor beta chains were read from a single sample in a study of identical twins. Via MiXCR, TCRdb re-called the 5' RACE reads, giving one row per CDR3 protein. The data show a few hundred thousand distinct CDR3 sequences, with 9.6% seen just once and roughly 3% held by the top ten. Another study also made use of these data, one on yellow fever vaccine responses in identical twins.

Sequencing input: PBMCs. These receptors were obtained from a woman under 30 in good health. CDR3s include the opening cysteine and the closing phenylalanine or tryptophan. D genes are given only for firm matches. Size is stated for part of the rows, as once, few or many counts, or as a class when the clone is expanded.

j_call v_call clone_size d_call cdr3_nt cdr3_aa
TRBJ1-1 TRBV7-3 . . TGTGCCAGCAGCCCCGGGTCGGGGGCTAGCACTGAAGCTTTCTTT CASSPGSGASTEAFF
TRBJ2-1 TRBV4-3 few . TGCGCCAGCAGCCAAGATCCTGCGGGGTCTAACAATGAGCAGTTCTTC CASSQDPAGSNNEQFF
TRBJ1-1 TRBV10-3 . . TGTGCCATCAGTGTGGGCAGGGAAATGACTGAAGCTTTCTTT CAISVGREMTEAFF
TRBJ2-7 TRBV20-1 . TRBD1 TGCAGTGCTAGCCCTCCCGGGACAGTGGGCGAGCAGTACTTC CSASPPGTVGEQYF
TRBJ1-1 TRBV6-1 . . TGTGCCAGCAGGGCCGGGAGAAACACTGAAGCTTTCTTT CASRAGRNTEAFF
TRBJ2-1 TRBV11-2 few . TGTGCCAGCAGCTTAGATAGGTGGACTGCAAGCTCCTACAATGAGCAGTTCTTC CASSLDRWTASSYNEQFF
TRBJ2-7 TRBV20-1 . TRBD2 TGCAGTGCTGGGACTAGCGGACTCTACGAGCAGTACTTC CSAGTSGLYEQYF
TRBJ2-5 TRBV28 . . TGTGCCAGCAGTTCCCTGGACAATGGGATAGAGACCCAGTACTTC CASSSLDNGIETQYF
TRBJ2-1 TRBV20-1 many TRBD2 TGCAGTGCTAGAGAGGGGACTAGCGGGAGGCTTGAGCAGTTCTTC CSAREGTSGRLEQFF
TRBJ2-1 TRBV10-3 . TRBD2 TGTGCCATCAGTGAGTCGATAACTAGCGGAGTTAATGAGCAGTTCTTC CAISESITSGVNEQFF
TRBJ2-7 TRBV5-1 few . TGCGCCAGCAGCTTTGGCAGTTACTCCTACGAGCAGTACTTC CASSFGSYSYEQYF
TRBJ2-1 TRBV15 many TRBD1 TGTGCCACCAGCAGAGCCGGGACAGAATCCTACAATGAGCAGTTCTTC CATSRAGTESYNEQFF
TRBJ1-4 TRBV7-2 . . TGTGCCAGCAGCTTAGGCCGAGGCTTTACAACTAATGAAAAACTGTTTTTT CASSLGRGFTTNEKLFF
TRBJ2-7 TRBV7-9 . . TGTGCCAGCAGCCTACGCGGGGACCGGGGAAACGAGCAGTACTTC CASSLRGDRGNEQYF
TRBJ2-7 TRBV20-1 . TRBD1 TGCAGTGCTAACAAGGGGGCGCAGGACGAGCAGTACTTC CSANKGAQDEQYF
TRBJ1-6 TRBV5-1 few TRBD1 TGCGCCAGCAGCTTTTTATCAGGGGGGAATTCACCCCTCCACTTT CASSFLSGGNSPLHF
TRBJ2-7 TRBV15 . TRBD1 TGTGCCACCAGCAGGTCACAGGGGATTTCCTACGAGCAGTACTTC CATSRSQGISYEQYF
TRBJ2-3 TRBV6-5 few TRBD2 TGTGCCAGCAGTTACTCCTTTAGCGGGATCACAGATACGCAGTATTTT CASSYSFSGITDTQYF
TRBJ1-2 TRBV28 few TRBD1 TGTGCCAGCAGTGGGGAGACAGGGGTGTATGGCTACACCTTC CASSGETGVYGYTF
TRBJ1-4 TRBV20-1 many . TGCAGTGCCTGGACAGAAGTCAATGAAAAACTGTTTTTT CSAWTEVNEKLFF
TRBJ1-1 TRBV20-1 . . TGCAGTGCTAGGGGGTCTCGGGCTGCGGAAGCTTTCTTT CSARGSRAAEAFF
TRBJ2-1 TRBV5-4 many TRBD2 TGTGCCAGCAGCTTGGGTCTAGCGGGAGTCCTCAATGAGCAGTTCTTC CASSLGLAGVLNEQFF
TRBJ2-3 TRBV4-3 . TRBD1 TGCGCCAGCAGCCAAGACATTTTCGGGACAGATAAAGTCACAGATACGCAGTATTTT CASSQDIFGTDKVTDTQYF
TRBJ2-3 TRBV5-1 . TRBD2 TGCGCCAGCAGCTTACTAGCGGGATCATCAGATACGCAGTATTTT CASSLLAGSSDTQYF
TRBJ2-7 TRBV7-6 . TRBD1 TGTGCCAGCAGCTTCGGGACAGGGATCAAGTACGAGCAGTACTTC CASSFGTGIKYEQYF
TRBJ2-3 TRBV7-9 . . TGTGCCAGCAGCTTTGGCCAGGGGGGTCCAGATACGCAGTATTTT CASSFGQGGPDTQYF
TRBJ1-5 TRBV28 many TRBD1 TGTGCCAGCAAAGGGGGCACTACGGATCAGCCCCAGCATTTT CASKGGTTDQPQHF
TRBJ2-2 TRBV4-3 many . TGCGCCAGCAGCCTCATCCCCCCCTCGGCCCGGGACACCGGGGAGCTGTTTTTT CASSLIPPSARDTGELFF
TRBJ1-6 TRBV6-1 many . TGTGCCAGCAGACAACAGGGCCGAGGCTCACCCCTCCACTTT CASRQQGRGSPLHF
TRBJ2-2 TRBV7-2 few . TGTGCCAGCAGCTTGTCCGCGGGCGGGGAGCTGTTTTTT CASSLSAGGELFF
TRBJ2-7 TRBV29-1 many TRBD1 TGCAGCGTTTTTTCGGGACAGCGTACCTACGAGCAGTACTTC CSVFSGQRTYEQYF
TRBJ2-1 TRBV2 many TRBD2 TGTGCCAGCAGCCAGACTAGCGGGGGGGTAACTTACAATGAGCAGTTCTTC CASSQTSGGVTYNEQFF
TRBJ2-7 TRBV18 . TRBD2 TGTGCCAGCTCACCAGTCCCCCGGGGGGCCTACGAGCAGTACTTC CASSPVPRGAYEQYF
TRBJ1-5 TRBV7-2 many . TGTGCCAGCAGCTTACCGGGGGGGATCAATCAGCCCCAGCATTTT CASSLPGGINQPQHF
TRBJ2-7 TRBV20-1 many . TGCAGTGCTCTCACTCCGGCAGGGTCGATTTACGAGCAGTACTTC CSALTPAGSIYEQYF
TRBJ1-6 TRBV18 . TRBD1 TGTGCCAGCTCACCACTCCGGGACAGGGGAAATAATTCACCCCTCCACTTT CASSPLRDRGNNSPLHF
TRBJ1-1 TRBV7-9 many . TGTGCCAGCAGCTTAGCGCCTCCGACTGAAGCTTTCTTT CASSLAPPTEAFF
TRBJ1-6 TRBV6-5 few . TGTGCCAGCAGTTCTCCGGACTTCAAAGGCCCCCTCCACTTT CASSSPDFKGPLHF
TRBJ2-4 TRBV6-2/TRBV6-3 few TRBD2 TGTGCCAGCAGATCACTAGCGGGAGTTGACATTCAGTACTTC CASRSLAGVDIQYF
TRBJ2-7 TRBV18 . . TGTGCCAGCTCACCAGGGACACTGGGTAAGAGCTACGAGCAGTACTTC CASSPGTLGKSYEQYF
TRBJ2-7 TRBV4-3 . . TGCGCCAGCAGCCAAGATTTGTCGGGACTCTACGAGCAGTACTTC CASSQDLSGLYEQYF
TRBJ1-4 TRBV9 . TRBD1 TGTGCCAGCAGCTTAGACAGGGGCTATGGTGAAAAACTGTTTTTT CASSLDRGYGEKLFF
TRBJ1-4 TRBV30 many . TGTGCCTGGAGTGGGGGTTCAACTAATGAAAAACTGTTTTTT CAWSGGSTNEKLFF
TRBJ1-1 TRBV20-1 few . TGCAGTGCTAGAGATCAGGGGACCGGGGACACTGAAGCTTTCTTT CSARDQGTGDTEAFF
TRBJ2-7 TRBV7-6 . TRBD2 TGTGCCAGCAGCAACATAGCGGGGGGCGACGCGGAGCAGTACTTC CASSNIAGGDAEQYF
TRBJ2-3 TRBV27 . . TGTGCCAGCAGTTTATCTTCGGCAGGGCGAAGCACAGATACGCAGTATTTT CASSLSSAGRSTDTQYF
TRBJ1-6 TRBV12-3/TRBV12-4 many . TGTGCCAGCAAAGGGACGGTTCCTCCCCTCCACTTT CASKGTVPPLHF
TRBJ2-3 TRBV24-1 . TRBD1 TGTGCCACTGAGGTGCAGGGGGCAACAGATACGCAGTATTTT CATEVQGATDTQYF
TRBJ2-7 TRBV5-1 . . TGCGCCAGCAGGCGGGATGGATACGAGCAGTACTTC CASRRDGYEQYF
TRBJ2-3 TRBV19 . TRBD1 TGTGCCAGTAGTATACCGGGACAGGGTGCAGATACGCAGTATTTT CASSIPGQGADTQYF
TRBJ2-7 TRBV5-1 few TRBD2 TGCGCCAGCAGCGTGACTAGCGGGAGTTTGCGCGAGCAGTACTTC CASSVTSGSLREQYF
TRBJ2-4 TRBV10-3 few . TGTGCCATCAGTGCGGGGAGTGTCTCAAATGGGGCAGTTCAGTACTTC CAISAGSVSNGAVQYF
TRBJ2-3 TRBV7-3 few . TGTGCCAGCAGCCAGGACCAATATACGCAGTATTTT CASSQDQYTQYF
TRBJ2-3 TRBV10-3 . TRBD2 TGTGCCATCAGCCTGGGTAGCGGGAGCACAGATACGCAGTATTTT CAISLGSGSTDTQYF